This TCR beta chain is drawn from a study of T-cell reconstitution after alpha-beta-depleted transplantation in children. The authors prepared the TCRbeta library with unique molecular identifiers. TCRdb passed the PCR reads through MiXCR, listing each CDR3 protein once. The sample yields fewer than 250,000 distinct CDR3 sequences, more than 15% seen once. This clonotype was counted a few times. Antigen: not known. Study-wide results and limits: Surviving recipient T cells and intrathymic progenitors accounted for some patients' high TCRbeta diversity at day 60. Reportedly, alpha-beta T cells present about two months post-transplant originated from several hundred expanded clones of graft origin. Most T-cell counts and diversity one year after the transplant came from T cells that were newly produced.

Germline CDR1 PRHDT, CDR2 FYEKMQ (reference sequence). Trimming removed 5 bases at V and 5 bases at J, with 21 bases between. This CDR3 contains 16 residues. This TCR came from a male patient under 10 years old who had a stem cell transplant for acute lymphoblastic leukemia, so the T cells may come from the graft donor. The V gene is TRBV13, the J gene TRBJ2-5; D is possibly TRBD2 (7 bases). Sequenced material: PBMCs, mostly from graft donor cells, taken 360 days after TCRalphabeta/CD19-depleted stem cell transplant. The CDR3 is CASSPFEGGRSETQYF. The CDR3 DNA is TGTGCCAGCAGCCCCTTTGAGGGGGGGCGATCGGAGACCCAGTACTTC. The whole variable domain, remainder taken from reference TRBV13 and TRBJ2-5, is AAGVIQSPRHLIKEKRETATLKCYPIPRHDTVYWYQQGPGQDPQFLISFYEKMQSDKGSIPDRFSAQQFSDYHSELNMSSLELGDSALYFCASSPFEGGRSETQYFGPGTRLLVL.